This entry lists 5 T cell receptor beta chains sequenced from one sample in a study of human T cells and chemical hapten exposure. TCRdb passed the RACE reads through MiXCR, listing each CDR3 protein once. The sample holds about 130,000 distinct CDR3 sequences, roughly 9.5% seen once. Time point: healthy volunteer bleed at 2 weeks. Unfractionated whole blood served as the source for total RNA extraction. The sequencing input was whole blood. The receptors stem from a male donor in good health. Some clones in this sample may be carry-over from other donors' samples.

This rearrangement joins TRBV12-3 or TRBV12-4 to TRBJ1-1; 12 nucleotides align to TRBD1. J was trimmed by 5 bases and V by 5 bases; bases with no gene match: 9. This CDR3 has 16 amino acids. CDR3 in amino acids: CASSPRDRGQWTEAFF. DNA for the CDR3: TGTGCCAGCAGTCCCCGGGACAGGGGGCAATGGACTGAAGCTTTCTTT.

The chain carries TRBV19 and TRBJ2-7; 9 nucleotides align to TRBD1. The CDR3 has 13 residues. The V gene end was trimmed by 6 bases and the J gene end by 5 bases; junction bases not matched to a gene: 5. Looked up from germline, CDR1 is LNHDA and CDR2 is SQIVND (reference sequence). The CDR3 is CASRGQGFDEQYF. In DNA, the CDR3 is TGTGCCAGTAGAGGACAGGGGTTCGACGAGCAGTACTTC.

This clonotype was seen repeatedly, ten times or more. The rearrangement uses TRBV12-5 and TRBJ2-7; perhaps TRBD1 as D (5 bases). This CDR3 contains 15 residues. V shed 6 bases and J shed 0 bases, with 15 bases lying between them. Germline lookup yields CDR1 LGHNT and CDR2 FRNRAP. The CDR3 bases are TGTGCTAGTGGGGGCCATACAGGTGTCTCCTACGAGCAGTACTTC. This translates into CASGGHTGVSYEQYF.

This clonotype occurred many times. The J gene is TRBJ2-7, the V gene TRBV6-6; tentatively, D is TRBD1 or TRBD2 (6 bases each). CDR3 length: 15 residues. Germline V gene lookup returns CDR1 MNHNY and CDR2 SVGAGI (reference sequence). Trimming left V 3 bases short and J 0 bases short, with 12 bases between. The CDR3 protein is CASSYGGTSSYEQYF. The CDR3 coding sequence is TGTGCCAGCAGTTATGGAGGGACAAGCTCCTACGAGCAGTACTTC.

CDR3 coding DNA: TGCGCCAGCAGCCAAGGGGACAGAGACAACTACGAGCAGTACTTC. This codes for CASSQGDRDNYEQYF. The chain carries TRBV4-3 and TRBJ2-7; 7 bases match TRBD1. Germline values: CDR1 LGHNA, CDR2 YSLEER. The CDR3 has 15 residues. Unmatched junction bases numbered 6, after V lost 1 base and J lost 3 bases.